This TCR beta chain was profiled in a study of blood T cell repertoires in COVID-19. Study-level information: In each case, the material was cDNA or gDNA derived from T cells, B-cell-depleted T cells, or PBMCs.

Seattle's enrolled individuals joined amid active infection and were then monitored longitudinally. Profiling relied on immunoSEQ multiplex PCR, and the TCRdb table lists in-frame clones only, not all of them. The sample has 65,000 to 90,000 clones, 86% seen once; the top ten hold around 6.3%. This receptor was taken from a man older than 75 with COVID-19, enrolled during active disease. The source material was peripheral blood.

The CDR3 DNA reads TGTGCCAGCTCACCGGGACAGGGGGACACCGGGGAGCTGTTTTTT. Its translation: CASSPGQGDTGELFF. J is TRBJ2-2 and V is TRBV18, with 11 bases lining up with TRBD1. V dropped 3 bases and J dropped 3; count of bases not matched to a gene: 0. Germline V gives CDR1 KGHSH, CDR2 LQKENI. CDR3 length: 15 residues.